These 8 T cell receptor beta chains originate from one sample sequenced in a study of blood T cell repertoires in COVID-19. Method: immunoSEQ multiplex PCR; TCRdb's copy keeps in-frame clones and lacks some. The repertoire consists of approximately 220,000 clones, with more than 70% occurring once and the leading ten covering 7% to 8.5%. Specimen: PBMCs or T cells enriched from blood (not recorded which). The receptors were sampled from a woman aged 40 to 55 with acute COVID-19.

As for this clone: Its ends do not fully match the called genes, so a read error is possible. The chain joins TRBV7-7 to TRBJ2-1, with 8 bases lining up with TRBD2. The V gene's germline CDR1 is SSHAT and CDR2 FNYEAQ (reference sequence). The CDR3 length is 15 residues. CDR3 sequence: CASSLGGGGFNEQFF. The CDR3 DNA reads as TGTGCTAGCAGCTTAGGAGGCGGGGGGTTTAATGAGCAGTTCTTC.

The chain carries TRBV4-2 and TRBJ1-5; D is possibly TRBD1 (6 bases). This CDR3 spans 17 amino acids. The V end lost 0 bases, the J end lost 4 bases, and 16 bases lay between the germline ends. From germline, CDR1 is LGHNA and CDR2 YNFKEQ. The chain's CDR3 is CASSQELWDNANQPQHF. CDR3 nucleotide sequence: TGTGCCAGCAGCCAAGAGTTATGGGACAACGCAAATCAGCCCCAGCATTTT.

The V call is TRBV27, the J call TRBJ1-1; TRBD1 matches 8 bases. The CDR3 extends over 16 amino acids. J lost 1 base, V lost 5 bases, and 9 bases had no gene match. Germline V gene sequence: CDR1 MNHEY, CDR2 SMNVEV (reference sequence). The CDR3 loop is CASSTRQGRGNTEAFF. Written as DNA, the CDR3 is TGTGCCAGCAGTACCCGACAGGGGAGGGGGAACACTGAAGCTTTCTTT.

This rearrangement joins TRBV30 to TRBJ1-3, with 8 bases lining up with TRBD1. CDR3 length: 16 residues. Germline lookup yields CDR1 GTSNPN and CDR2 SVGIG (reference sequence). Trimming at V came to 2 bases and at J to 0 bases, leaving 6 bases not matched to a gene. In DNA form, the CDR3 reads TGTGCCTGGAGTATGAATACAGGGGGCTCTGGAAACACCATATATTTT. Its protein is CAWSMNTGGSGNTIYF.

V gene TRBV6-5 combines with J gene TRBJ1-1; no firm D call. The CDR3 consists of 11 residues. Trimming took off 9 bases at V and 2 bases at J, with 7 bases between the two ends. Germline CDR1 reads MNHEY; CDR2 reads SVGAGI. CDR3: CASRFNTEAFF. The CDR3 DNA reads TGTGCCAGTCGTTTTAACACTGAAGCTTTCTTT.

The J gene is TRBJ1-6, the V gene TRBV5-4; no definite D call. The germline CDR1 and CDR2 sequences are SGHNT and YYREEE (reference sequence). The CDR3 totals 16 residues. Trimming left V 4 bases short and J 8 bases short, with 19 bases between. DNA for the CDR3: TGTGCCAGCAGCCGGGAGCGGACTGCGGGGTATTCACCCCTCCACTTT. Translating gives CASSRERTAGYSPLHF.

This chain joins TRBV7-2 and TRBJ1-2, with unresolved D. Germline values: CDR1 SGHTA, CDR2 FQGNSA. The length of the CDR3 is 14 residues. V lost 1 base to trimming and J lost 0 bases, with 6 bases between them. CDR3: CASSLVTANYGYTF. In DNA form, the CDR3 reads TGTGCCAGCAGCTTAGTAACAGCTAACTATGGCTACACCTTC.

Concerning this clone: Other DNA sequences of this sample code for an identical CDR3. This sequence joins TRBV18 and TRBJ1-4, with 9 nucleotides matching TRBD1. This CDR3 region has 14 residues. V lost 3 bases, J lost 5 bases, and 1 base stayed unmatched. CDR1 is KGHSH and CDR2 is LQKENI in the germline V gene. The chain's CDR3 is CASSPDRGNEKLFF. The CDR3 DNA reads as TGTGCCAGCTCACCGGACAGGGGAAATGAAAAACTGTTTTTT.